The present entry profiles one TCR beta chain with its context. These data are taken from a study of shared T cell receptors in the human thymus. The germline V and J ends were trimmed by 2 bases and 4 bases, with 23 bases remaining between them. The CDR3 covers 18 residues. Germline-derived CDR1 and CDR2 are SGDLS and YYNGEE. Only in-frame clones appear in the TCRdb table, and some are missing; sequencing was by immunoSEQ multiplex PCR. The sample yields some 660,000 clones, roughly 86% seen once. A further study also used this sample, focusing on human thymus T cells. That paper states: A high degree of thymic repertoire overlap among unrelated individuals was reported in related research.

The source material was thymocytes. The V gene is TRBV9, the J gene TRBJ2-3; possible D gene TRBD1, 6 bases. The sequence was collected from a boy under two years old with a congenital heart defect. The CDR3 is CASSVTSYEGEIPDTQYF. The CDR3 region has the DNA TGTGCCAGCAGCGTTACCTCTTACGAGGGGGAGATCCCAGATACGCAGTATTTT. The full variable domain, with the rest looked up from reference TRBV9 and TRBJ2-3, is DSGVTQTPKHLITATGQRVTLRCSPRSGDLSVYWYQQSLDQGLQFLIQYYNGEERAKGNILERFSAQQFPDLHSELNLSSLELGDSALYFCASSVTSYEGEIPDTQYFGPGTRLTVL.